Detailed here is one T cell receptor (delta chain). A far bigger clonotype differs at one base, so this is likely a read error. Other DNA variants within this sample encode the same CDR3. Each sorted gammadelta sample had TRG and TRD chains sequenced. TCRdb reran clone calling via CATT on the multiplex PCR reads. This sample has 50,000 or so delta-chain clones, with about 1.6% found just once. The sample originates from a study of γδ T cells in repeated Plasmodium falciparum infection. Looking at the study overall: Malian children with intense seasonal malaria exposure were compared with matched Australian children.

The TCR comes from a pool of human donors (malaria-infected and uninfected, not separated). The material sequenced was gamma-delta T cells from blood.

Here the CDR3 DNA reads TGTGCTCTTGGGCCTTTCCTCTCCTCCGTACGAGTTTCTTACACAGATAAACTCATCTTT. Protein product: CALGPFLSSVRVSYTDKLIF. This chain joins TRDV1 and TRDJ1; possible D gene TRDD2, 5 bases. The CDR3 has 20 amino acids. Per germline, CDR1 TSWWSYY and CDR2 QGS.